The 14 T cell receptor beta chains below were found in one sample sequenced in a study of T-cell reconstitution after alpha-beta-depleted transplantation in children. This sample's TCRbeta library carried unique molecular identifier barcodes. TCRdb re-called the PCR reads through MiXCR, storing one row per CDR3 protein. The sample has hundreds of thousands of distinct CDR3 sequences, over 10% seen once. Sequenced material: PBMCs, mostly from graft donor cells, taken 360 days after TCRalphabeta/CD19-depleted stem cell transplant. These receptor sequences come from a male patient between 5 and 17 years old who had a stem cell transplant for acute myeloid leukemia, so the T cells may come from the graft donor.

This chain joins TRBV15 and TRBJ1-5; 7 bases match TRBD1. This CDR3 has 18 amino acids. The V gene's germline CDR1 is LNHNV and CDR2 YYDKDF (reference sequence). Trimming cost V 0 bases and J 4 bases; bases outside gene matches: 12. CDR3 sequence reads: CATSRDGTGAGSNQPQHF. CDR3 coding DNA: TGTGCCACCAGCAGAGATGGAACAGGGGCAGGAAGTAATCAGCCCCAGCATTTT. The full variable domain, with the rest looked up from reference TRBV15 and TRBJ1-5, is DAMVIQNPRYQVTQFGKPVTLSCSQTLNHNVMYWYQQKSSQAPKLLFHYYDKDFNNEADTPDNFQSRRPNTSFCFLDIRSPGLGDTAMYLCATSRDGTGAGSNQPQHFGDGTRLSIL.

In this sample, this clonotype turned up many times. V and J are TRBV28 and TRBJ2-1; 14 bases fit TRBD2. CDR1 is MDHEN and CDR2 is SYDVKM in the germline V gene. The V gene end was trimmed by 4 bases and the J gene end by 8 bases; junction bases not matched to a gene: 13. The CDR3 is made up of 18 amino acids. The CDR3 protein is CASSSGTSGRGAFDEQFF. The CDR3 nucleotides read TGTGCCAGCAGTTCCGGGACTAGCGGGAGAGGGGCCTTCGATGAGCAGTTCTTC.

A few counts support this clonotype. The chain carries TRBV5-8 and TRBJ2-7, with D possibly being TRBD1 (6 bases). The length of the CDR3 is 13 residues. V lost 2 bases and J 7 bases, leaving 13 bases between the germline ends. Per germline, CDR1 SGHTS and CDR2 YDEGEE. The CDR3 coding sequence is TGTGCCAGCAGCTTAAACAGGGTGAAAGAGCAGTACTTC. This encodes CASSLNRVKEQYF.

This clonotype was picked up a small number of times. The chain joins TRBV29-1 to TRBJ2-1; tentative D call: TRBD2 (6 bases). Germline assignment: CDR1 SQVTM and CDR2 ANQGSEA. Trimming removed 4 bases from V and 7 bases from J, with 20 bases in between. The CDR3 length is 15 residues. The CDR3 DNA sequence: TGCAGCGTTGTACGGATAACCGGGACTCTTAATGAGCAGTTCTTC. It is translated as CSVVRITGTLNEQFF.

The V gene is TRBV6-6, the J gene TRBJ1-1; no clear D. CDR1 is MNHNY and CDR2 is SVGAGI in the germline V gene (reference sequence). V lost 2 bases and J 1 base, leaving 5 bases between the germline ends. There are 13 residues in the CDR3. The CDR3 sequence is CASSYGENTEAFF. Written as DNA, the CDR3 is TGTGCCAGCAGTTACGGGGAGAACACTGAAGCTTTCTTT.

This clonotype showed up just a few times. The chain recombines TRBV7-6 with TRBJ2-7; no reliable D call. Germline V gives CDR1 SGHVS, CDR2 FNYEAQ. The CDR3 runs 15 residues. The V end was cut by 2 bases, the J end by 6 bases, with 17 bases between. The CDR3 DNA is TGTGCCAGCAGCTTATTAAGTGCAGGTGATTTCGAGCAGTACTTC. Translation gives CASSLLSAGDFEQYF.

This clonotype showed up just a few times. The rearrangement links TRBV28 to TRBJ2-7; D unresolved. The CDR3 length is 13 residues. V lost 6 bases and J lost 6, with 15 bases in between. Germline CDR1 reads MDHEN; CDR2 reads SYDVKM. CDR3 sequence: CASSGSTTLEQYF. In DNA form, the CDR3 reads TGTGCCAGCAGCGGATCCACCACCCTCGAGCAGTACTTC.

This clonotype was counted ten times or more. The rearrangement uses TRBV7-2 and TRBJ2-1, with D uncertain. V dropped 7 bases and J dropped 8 bases, with 6 bases sitting between them. This CDR3 is built from 10 residues. Germline V lookup: CDR1 SGHTA, CDR2 FQGNSA. The CDR3, as DNA: TGTGCCAGCAACGAGTATGAGCAGTTCTTC. Translated: CASNEYEQFF.

The V and J genes are TRBV18 and TRBJ1-5; D remains unclear. Germline CDR1 KGHSH, CDR2 LQKENI. V shed 5 bases and J shed 3 bases, with 8 bases lying between them. The CDR3 contains 13 residues. The CDR3 loop is CASSEDYNQPQHF. Written as DNA, the CDR3 is TGTGCCAGCTCAGAAGACTACAATCAGCCCCAGCATTTT.

This clonotype showed up just a few times. This rearrangement joins TRBV20-1 to TRBJ1-1; D remains unclear. V was clipped by 3 bases and J by 11 bases, with 22 bases between them. Germline V gene lookup returns CDR1 DFQATT and CDR2 SNEGSKA (reference sequence). This CDR3 region has 14 residues. For the CDR3, the DNA is TGCAGTGCTAGTAGTGTTGGGGTCCCCGGGAGGGCTTTCTTT. This translates into CSASSVGVPGRAFF.

This chain links TRBV6-2 or TRBV6-3 with TRBJ2-2; D is unresolved. Per germline, CDR1 MNHEY and CDR2 SVGEGT. The germline V and J ends were trimmed by 1 base and 2 bases, with 8 bases remaining between them. The CDR3 is 15 residues long. The DNA for the CDR3 is TGTGCCAGCAGTTACTTTACAGTTAACACCGGGGAGCTGTTTTTT. Its translation is CASSYFTVNTGELFF.

This sequence joins TRBV20-1 and TRBJ2-7; tentatively, D is TRBD1 (5 bases). Germline V gene lookup returns CDR1 DFQATT and CDR2 SNEGSKA (reference sequence). Between the trimmed V and J ends, which lost 6 bases and 5 bases, there was a span of 17 bases. The CDR3 sequence is 13 residues long. CDR3: CSAPARVANEQYF. For the CDR3, the DNA is TGCAGTGCGCCGGCCAGGGTTGCCAACGAGCAGTACTTC.

The chain employs TRBV4-2 and TRBJ2-7; weak D call: TRBD1 (5 bases). The CDR3 sequence is 17 residues long. Germline CDR1 and CDR2: LGHNA and YNFKEQ. The ends were cut back, 0 bases at V and 1 base at J, with 16 bases in the middle. The CDR3 nucleotides read TGTGCCAGCAGCCAAGATAGGGTAGACAGAAATTCCTACGAGCAGTACTTC. Amino acids: CASSQDRVDRNSYEQYF.

This clonotype was found a few times. J is TRBJ2-7 and V is TRBV7-2, with a possible D match to TRBD2 (5 bases). The V end lost 3 bases, the J end lost 0 bases, and 12 bases lay between the germline ends. This CDR3 is 15 amino acids long. In germline, CDR1 is SGHTA, CDR2 FQGNSA. CDR3 nucleotide sequence: TGTGCCAGCAGCTTTGCGGGCCCTAACTCCTACGAGCAGTACTTC. It codes for CASSFAGPNSYEQYF.